The rows below give T cell receptor beta chains drawn from one sample of a study of blood T cell repertoires in COVID-19. This table comes from immunoSEQ multiplex PCR, and its TCRdb copy is limited to in-frame clones, with some not included. The table records about 100,000 clones, just over 85% of them present only once. Sequencing used peripheral blood. Receptor source: a woman aged 55-75 years in a cohort sampled during active or convalescent COVID-19. The CDR3 runs from the conserved cysteine through the conserved F or W. The D gene is left open where the match is weak. The size of a clone is reported for some rows only, either as once, few or many, or as a class for expanded clones.

v_gene,len,d_gene,j_gene,abundance,CDR3nt,CDR3aa
TRBV6-5,14,NA,TRBJ1-2,few,TGTGCCAGCACCCCCGGTCCGGGACTGGGTGGCTACACCTTC,CASTPGPGLGGYTF
TRBV7-6,16,NA,TRBJ2-2,NA,TGTGCCAGCAGCTTAGGGTTCAGGGGGGACACCGGGGAGCTGTTTTTT,CASSLGFRGDTGELFF
TRBV5-5,16,NA,TRBJ1-5,NA,TGTGCCAGCAGCTCCCTCGGGGGTGATAGCAATCAGCCCCAGCATTTT,CASSSLGGDSNQPQHF
TRBV2,15,TRBD1,TRBJ1-6,NA,TGTGCCAGCAGTCTTAGGACAGGGGGTAATTCACCCCTCCACTTT,CASSLRTGGNSPLHF
TRBV11-2,14,NA,TRBJ2-7,NA,TGTGCCAGCAGCTTATGGGACAACTCCTACGAGCAGTACTTC,CASSLWDNSYEQYF
TRBV19,14,NA,TRBJ1-1,NA,TGTGCCAGTAGTGGGCAGGGGCGGAACACTGAAGCTTTCTTT,CASSGQGRNTEAFF
TRBV6-6,13,TRBD1,TRBJ1-5,few,TGTGCCAGCAGCCAGGGGGCCAATCAGCCCCAGCATTTT,CASSQGANQPQHF
TRBV27,14,NA,TRBJ2-7,NA,TGTGCCAGCAGTTTAAACAGGAACACCTACGAGCAGTACTTC,CASSLNRNTYEQYF
TRBV28,14,NA,TRBJ2-7,NA,TGTGCCAGCACCCTGCCGGGTGCCTCCTACGAGCAGTACTTC,CASTLPGASYEQYF
TRBV24-1,15,TRBD1,TRBJ1-2,NA,TGTGCCACCAGTGACCCGACAGGGGCTCGCTATGGCTACACCTTC,CATSDPTGARYGYTF
TRBV9,17,TRBD2,TRBJ2-3,NA,TGTGCCAGCAGCGCCGGACTAGCGGGAGGGATGACAGATACGCAGTATTTT,CASSAGLAGGMTDTQYF
TRBV7-2,12,NA,TRBJ1-2,NA,TGTGCCAGCAGCTTACGGGTGTATGGCTACACCTTC,CASSLRVYGYTF
TRBV18,14,NA,TRBJ1-1,NA,TGTGCCAGCTCACCAGCAGGGTTAAGAACTGAAGCTTTCTTT,CASSPAGLRTEAFF
TRBV28,15,NA,TRBJ1-3,NA,TGTGCCAGCAGCCCCGACAGCTACTCTGGAAACACCATATATTTT,CASSPDSYSGNTIYF
TRBV7-9,14,TRBD1,TRBJ1-2,NA,TGTGCCAGCAGCTCCTGGGACAGACATTATGGCTACACCTTC,CASSSWDRHYGYTF
TRBV24-1,13,TRBD2,TRBJ2-1,NA,TGTGCCGTCCGGGGGGTAGGATACAATGAGCAGTTCTTC,CAVRGVGYNEQFF
TRBV28,17,TRBD2,TRBJ2-6,NA,TGTGCCAGCAGTGAGACTAGCGGGGTCTCTGGGGCCAACGTCCTGACTTTC,CASSETSGVSGANVLTF
TRBV11-2,15,NA,TRBJ2-7,once,TGTGCCAGCAGCCTTGAAAGCGGCAGGGGCTACGAGCAGTACTTC,CASSLESGRGYEQYF
TRBV7-8,16,NA,TRBJ2-3,NA,TGTGCCAGCAGCTTAGTCGGGGGACTCCTCACAGATACGCAGTATTTT,CASSLVGGLLTDTQYF
TRBV9,12,NA,TRBJ2-3,NA,TGTGCCAGCAGCCCTCGCACAGATACGCAGTATTTT,CASSPRTDTQYF
TRBV19,14,TRBD1,TRBJ2-4,once,TGTGCCAGTAGGAAGGAAGGACAGGGGGACATTCAGTACTTC,CASRKEGQGDIQYF
TRBV7-9,15,TRBD1,TRBJ1-3,NA,TGTGCCAGCAGCTTAGCCGGGACAGGTGGAAACACCATATATTTT,CASSLAGTGGNTIYF
TRBV29-1,15,NA,TRBJ1-2,NA,TGCAGCGTTGAATTCAGGGGCGCCCGTAACTATGGCTACACCTTC,CSVEFRGARNYGYTF
TRBV5-5,14,NA,TRBJ1-1,NA,TGTGCCAGCAGCGTACAGGGTGACGGCACTGAAGCTTTCTTT,CASSVQGDGTEAFF
TRBV18,13,NA,TRBJ2-7,NA,TGTGCCAGCTCACCTTGGACAGACTACGAGCAGTACTTC,CASSPWTDYEQYF
TRBV7-9,16,NA,TRBJ2-7,NA,TGTGCCAGCACCCCCCGTAAGGCGGGCCAGACCTACGAGCAGTACTTC,CASTPRKAGQTYEQYF
TRBV30,12,NA,TRBJ1-5,once,TGTGCCTGGAACAGGGACAATCAGCCCCAGCATTTT,CAWNRDNQPQHF
TRBV7-3,15,NA,TRBJ2-2,once,TGTGCCAGCAGTCGCGACCAGGGGATAGTCGGGGAGCTGTTTTTT,CASSRDQGIVGELFF
TRBV5-6,18,TRBD2,TRBJ2-5,NA,TGTGCCAGCAGCTTGGGCCCCCCCCTAGCGGGAACCGGAGAGACCCAGTACTTC,CASSLGPPLAGTGETQYF
TRBV4-2,17,TRBD2,TRBJ2-3,NA,TGTGCCAGCAGCCGAAACCCTCTAGCGGGGGGGACAGATACGCAGTATTTT,CASSRNPLAGGTDTQYF
TRBV6-2/TRBV6-3,15,NA,TRBJ1-5,once,TGTGCCAGCAGTTACGAGCAGGGAAGGAATCAGCCCCAGCATTTT,CASSYEQGRNQPQHF
TRBV25-1,13,TRBD1,TRBJ1-2,NA,TGTGCCAGCAGTGCCCGGGGGACAGATGGCTACACCTTC,CASSARGTDGYTF
TRBV30,14,TRBD1,TRBJ2-7,NA,TGTGCCTGGAGTATTGGGACAGGGGGCCGAGAGCAGTACTTC,CAWSIGTGGREQYF
TRBV28,12,NA,TRBJ1-3,NA,TGTGCCAGCTCAGGGGCAGGAAACACCATATATTTT,CASSGAGNTIYF
TRBV12-3/TRBV12-4,13,NA,TRBJ2-7,NA,TGTGCCAGCAGTTTAGCCCCCCAGGGTAGGAGCAACTTC,CASSLAPQGRSNF
TRBV4-2,17,TRBD2,TRBJ2-7,NA,TGTGCCAGCAGCCAAGAAGTGACTAGCGGGATGTTTTACGAGCAGTACTTC,CASSQEVTSGMFYEQYF
TRBV6-6,16,TRBD2,TRBJ2-7,NA,TGTGCCAGCAGCAAGGGACTAGCGGGAGAATCCTACGAGCAGTACTTC,CASSKGLAGESYEQYF
TRBV24-1,14,NA,TRBJ1-5,NA,TGTGCCACCAGTGATCCGGGGAACAATCAGCCCCAGCATTTT,CATSDPGNNQPQHF
TRBV28,14,TRBD1,TRBJ2-1,NA,TGTGCCAGCGAGAGCTCAGGGGGAAGAACCGAGCAGTTCTTC,CASESSGGRTEQFF
TRBV18,17,TRBD1,TRBJ1-3,NA,TGTGCCAGCTCGCCAACCCGCGGACAGGGCTTGCGAAACACCATATATTTT,CASSPTRGQGLRNTIYF
TRBV19,14,NA,TRBJ2-2,NA,TGTGCCAGTTCTGGTAGAGGGTCCACCGGGGAGCTGTTTTTT,CASSGRGSTGELFF
TRBV5-1,13,NA,TRBJ2-5,NA,TGCGCCAGCAGCCCGCAGTCCCAAGAGACCCAGTACTTC,CASSPQSQETQYF
TRBV7-2,14,TRBD2,TRBJ2-7,NA,TGTGCCAGCAACCCGACTAGCGGATTCTACGAGCAGTACTTC,CASNPTSGFYEQYF
TRBV12-5,13,NA,TRBJ2-5,NA,TGTGCTAGTGGTCCGAAGCTTCAAGAGACCCAGTACTTC,CASGPKLQETQYF
TRBV10-1,15,TRBD2,TRBJ2-7,NA,TGCGCCAGCAGTGGCCTAGCGGGAGGATCCTACGAGCAGTACTTC,CASSGLAGGSYEQYF
TRBV6-2/TRBV6-3,14,NA,TRBJ1-2,NA,TGTGCCAGCAGCCCCTGGGGGCCACAGGGTGGCTACACCTTC,CASSPWGPQGGYTF
TRBV6-6,13,NA,TRBJ1-5,NA,TGTGCCAGCAGTTCCAGGAGCAATCAGCCCCAGCATTTT,CASSSRSNQPQHF
TRBV7-3,15,NA,TRBJ2-2,NA,TGTGCCAGCAGTTTCCAAAGTGGACTCACCGGGGAGCTGTTTTTT,CASSFQSGLTGELFF
TRBV3-1/TRBV3-2,14,NA,TRBJ1-4,NA,TGTGCCAGCAGCTACGGACCGGGGGGAGAAAAACTGTTTTTT,CASSYGPGGEKLFF